The 3 T cell receptor beta chains presented below share a single source sample, sequenced in a study of shared clonotypes between healthy human individuals. This table comes from immunoSEQ multiplex PCR, and its TCRdb copy is limited to in-frame clones, with some not included. The sample includes 550,000 to 650,000 clones, roughly 96% of them seen just once. As defined, naive CD8 cells were CD45RO-negative and positively selected for CCR7, with terminally differentiated effector memory CD45RA+ cells excluded. The sample taken for sequencing was naive CD8+ T cells sorted from blood. The receptors shown here come from a woman aged 25 to 39 in good health.

The V gene is TRBV27, the J gene TRBJ2-3, with D perhaps TRBD2 (5 bases). Trimming removed 6 bases at V and 8 bases at J, with 9 bases between. The CDR3 spans 11 residues. The germline V gene has CDR1 MNHEY and CDR2 SMNVEV (reference sequence). In nucleotides, the CDR3 is TGTGCCAGCAGCCGCCGGGGTACGCAGTATTTT. Protein sequence: CASSRRGTQYF.

This clone was recorded once. The gene calls are TRBV19 and TRBJ1-5; TRBD1 is a possible D gene (6 bases). Trimming shortened V by 5 bases and J by 2 bases, and 16 bases separated the two germline ends. This CDR3 contains 16 residues. Germline CDR1 and CDR2: LNHDA and SQIVND (reference sequence). CDR3 sequence reads: CASSLWTVAGNQPQHF. The CDR3 nucleotides are TGTGCCAGTAGTCTGTGGACAGTTGCGGGCAATCAGCCCCAGCATTTT.

The genes are TRBV7-8 and TRBJ2-3; D is tentatively TRBD1 or TRBD2 (5 bases each). Looked up from germline, CDR1 is SGHVS and CDR2 is FQNEAQ. The CDR3 loop spans 15 amino acids. Trimming stripped 5 bases from V and 2 bases from J, with 14 bases between. CDR3 protein: CASSLGVAYTDTQYF. CDR3 DNA sequence: TGTGCCAGCAGCCTAGGGGTAGCGTACACAGATACGCAGTATTTT.